Below are 19 T cell receptor beta chains sequenced from a single sample in a study of T cell responses to AZD1222 COVID-19 vaccine. Assay: immunoSEQ multiplex PCR; the TCRdb copy retains only in-frame clones and omits some. The sample carries 150,000 or so clones, approximately 88% recorded once. The specimen was peripheral blood, collected on day 0 of AZD1222 vaccination. These receptors came from an adult in good health.

This clone has a handful of counts. This chain connects TRBV7-9 to TRBJ1-2, with 9 bases aligning to TRBD1. Germline assignment: CDR1 SEHNR and CDR2 FQNEAQ (reference sequence). CDR3 length: 16 amino acids. The V and J ends lost 5 bases and 1 base, in that order; junction bases with no gene match: 8. CDR3 DNA sequence: TGTGCCAGCAGCGGTCCTACAGGGGGCCTTAACTATGGCTACACCTTC. Its translation is CASSGPTGGLNYGYTF.

The chain recombines TRBV2 with TRBJ1-2; TRBD1 might be the D (5 bases). CDR1 is SNHLY and CDR2 is FYNNEI in the germline V gene. The CDR3 length is 12 residues. V lost 5 bases and J 4 bases, leaving 8 bases between the germline ends. The CDR3 bases are TGTGCCAGCAGTACGACAGTCTATGGCTACACCTTC. Translated: CASSTTVYGYTF.

The rearrangement links TRBV5-6 to TRBJ1-3; possibly TRBD1 for D (5 bases). Trimming removed 3 bases at V and 4 bases at J, with 8 bases between. The CDR3 is 13 residues long. From germline, CDR1 is SGHDT and CDR2 YYEEEE. The CDR3 reads CASSSGPGNTIYF. The CDR3 bases are TGTGCCAGCAGCTCAGGGCCAGGAAACACCATATATTTT.

This sequence joins TRBV18 and TRBJ2-1; 8 nucleotides agree with TRBD2. CDR3 length: 14 amino acids. From germline, CDR1 is KGHSH and CDR2 LQKENI. J was trimmed by 9 bases and V by 5 bases; bases with no gene match: 9. The CDR3 nucleotides are TGTGCCAGCTCAGATCAGCGGGGGCAGGGTGAGCAGTTCTTC. This translates into CASSDQRGQGEQFF.

This clone was seen just once. CDR3: CASSPPGTGQETQYF. The DNA of the CDR3 is TGTGCCAGCTCACCACCCGGGACAGGCCAAGAGACCCAGTACTTC. This chain joins TRBV18 and TRBJ2-5; 8 bases match TRBD1. CDR1 and CDR2 (germline): KGHSH, LQKENI. Trimming at V came to 0 bases and at J to 1 base, leaving 1 base not matched to a gene. CDR3 length: 15 amino acids.

The gene calls are TRBV6-5 and TRBJ1-5, with TRBD1 as a possible D gene (5 bases). The CDR3 totals 15 residues. Trimming cost V 4 bases and J 3 bases, with 13 bases left between them. In germline, CDR1 is MNHEY, CDR2 SVGAGI. CDR3 loop: CASSSGGAANQPQHF. The CDR3, as DNA: TGTGCCAGCAGTTCGGGGGGAGCCGCCAATCAGCCCCAGCATTTT.

The rearrangement links TRBV19 to TRBJ1-1; 9 positions match TRBD1. Per germline, CDR1 LNHDA and CDR2 SQIVND (reference sequence). This CDR3 region has 15 residues. V lost 5 bases to trimming and J lost 4 bases; unmatched junction nucleotides: 8. CDR3 sequence reads: CASSEETGGLTEAFF. CDR3 sequence (DNA): TGTGCCAGTAGTGAAGAAACAGGGGGCCTCACTGAAGCTTTCTTT.

The chain uses TRBV3-1 (or the pseudogene TRBV3-2) and TRBJ1-2; D is undetermined. The V gene's germline CDR1 is LGHDT and CDR2 YNNKEL (reference sequence). V lost 0 bases and J lost 5, with 7 bases in between. CDR3 length: 13 amino acids. CDR3 in amino acids: CASSQESFYGYTF. The CDR3 DNA sequence: TGTGCCAGCAGCCAAGAGTCTTTTTATGGCTACACCTTC.

V and J are TRBV12-3 or TRBV12-4 and TRBJ1-2; 8 nucleotides match TRBD1. CDR3 size: 13 residues. V shed 5 bases and J 8 bases; nucleotides not matched to a gene: 7. CDR3 loop: CASSPTGGWGYTF. In nucleotides, the CDR3 is TGTGCCAGCAGTCCTACAGGGGGATGGGGCTACACCTTC.

The V and J genes are TRBV18 and TRBJ2-1; TRBD2 is a possible D gene (5 bases). CDR1 and CDR2 from the germline V gene are KGHSH and LQKENI. The CDR3 is 13 amino acids. Between the trimmed V and J ends, which lost 0 bases and 5 bases, there was a span of 5 bases. The DNA for the CDR3 is TGTGCCAGCTCACCACCCGGGGACAATGAGCAGTTCTTC. Its protein product is CASSPPGDNEQFF.

This clone was recorded a few times. The gene calls are TRBV28 and TRBJ1-1; unclear D gene. V lost 4 bases and J lost 2, with 11 bases in between. The CDR3 spans 14 residues. From germline, CDR1 is MDHEN and CDR2 SYDVKM. The CDR3 reads CASSWPATNTEAFF. In nucleotides, the CDR3 is TGTGCCAGCAGTTGGCCGGCCACTAACACTGAAGCTTTCTTT.

The chain carries TRBV29-1 and TRBJ2-7; D is perhaps TRBD1 or TRBD2 (5 bases each). The CDR3 is made up of 19 amino acids. Between the trimmed V and J ends, which lost 1 base and 0 bases, there was a span of 25 bases. The germline V gene has CDR1 SQVTM and CDR2 ANQGSEA. CDR3 sequence (DNA): TGCAGCGTTGAAGCTGTTCCCGGTCGTGGGGGTGTGAGCTCCTACGAGCAGTACTTC. It codes for CSVEAVPGRGGVSSYEQYF.

This clone was seen only once. The chain carries TRBV7-3 and TRBJ1-1; D is unresolved. CDR1 and CDR2 (germline): SGHTA, FQGTGA. CDR3 length equals 13 residues. Trimming took 1 base from V and 1 from J, leaving 4 bases between them. CDR3 loop: CASSLMENTEAFF. The CDR3 DNA is TGTGCCAGCAGCTTAATGGAGAACACTGAAGCTTTCTTT.

The V call is TRBV6-5, the J call TRBJ1-3, with 8 bases that match TRBD1. V trimming: 6 bases; J trimming: 3 bases; junction bases outside the gene matches: 1. Germline V lookup: CDR1 MNHEY, CDR2 SVGAGI. This CDR3 has 13 residues. CDR3 sequence: CASRTGDGNTIYF. In DNA, the CDR3 is TGTGCCAGCAGGACAGGGGATGGAAACACCATATATTTT.

The chain employs TRBV6-5 and TRBJ2-3, with D perhaps TRBD1 (6 bases). Germline CDR1 reads MNHEY; CDR2 reads SVGAGI. The V end lost 10 bases, the J end lost 0 bases, and 14 bases lay between the germline ends. The CDR3 loop spans 14 amino acids. In DNA form, the CDR3 reads TGTGCCACCAAGACAGGACCTAGCACAGATACGCAGTATTTT. It yields the protein CATKTGPSTDTQYF.

The chain couples TRBV6-4 to TRBJ1-2, with TRBD1 as a possible D gene (5 bases). CDR3 length: 14 amino acids. Trimming shortened V by 6 bases and J by 7 bases, and 18 bases separated the two germline ends. The germline CDR1 and CDR2 sequences are MRHNA and SNTAGT. This CDR3 is CASRATGSGAGYTF. In DNA, the CDR3 is TGTGCCAGCAGGGCCACAGGTTCGGGTGCTGGCTACACCTTC.

The CDR3 sequence is CASSPDRATRNTIYF. CDR3 coding DNA: TGTGCCAGCAGCCCGGACAGGGCAACTAGAAACACCATATATTTT. V usage is TRBV5-4 and J usage is TRBJ1-3; 8 bases line up with TRBD1. The CDR3 loop spans 15 amino acids. Germline V gene sequence: CDR1 SGHNT, CDR2 YYREEE (reference sequence). V was clipped by 4 bases and J by 5 bases; unmatched bases: 8.

This clone was found once. In DNA form, the CDR3 reads TGTGCCAGCAGGGGGGGCGGGCCGATGAACACTGAAGCTTTCTTT. Its protein is CASRGGGPMNTEAFF. This sequence joins TRBV28 and TRBJ1-1; D might be TRBD1 (6 bases). Germline V gives CDR1 MDHEN, CDR2 SYDVKM. Trimming left V 6 bases short and J 0 bases short, with 14 bases between. This CDR3 is 15 amino acids long. The entire variable domain, with the rest obtained from reference TRBV28 and TRBJ1-1, is as follows: DVKVTQSSRYLVKRTGEKVFLECVQDMDHENMFWYRQDPGLGLRLIYFSYDVKMKEKGDIPEGYSVSREKKERFSLILESASTNQTSMYLCASRGGGPMNTEAFFGQGTRLTVV.

The chain joins TRBV9 to TRBJ2-1; no reliable D call. V was trimmed by 4 bases and J by 3 bases, leaving 20 bases between them. CDR1 SGDLS and CDR2 YYNGEE come from the germline V gene. The CDR3 has 17 amino acids. For the CDR3, the DNA is TGTGCCAGCAGCTCCCGGAGCAGCAGCGTAGACTACAATGAGCAGTTCTTC. Its translation is CASSSRSSSVDYNEQFF.